The 25 T cell receptor beta chains below come from one sample, sequenced in a study of T cell changes during pregnancy in multiple sclerosis. Data came from immunoSEQ multiplex PCR; TCRdb stores just in-frame clones and leaves some out. Of about 80,000 clones in the sample, roughly 94% were seen once. Sample: peripheral blood, taken before pregnancy. The receptors come from a female donor with multiple sclerosis, enrolled in a pregnancy study.

The genes are TRBV19 and TRBJ2-1, with 7 bases that match TRBD2. V was pared by 5 bases and J by 3 bases, with 7 bases of the junction left unmatched. Germline lookup yields CDR1 LNHDA and CDR2 SQIVND (reference sequence). The length of the CDR3 is 15 residues. The CDR3 loop is CASSFVGGVYNEQFF. As DNA, the CDR3 is TGTGCCAGTAGTTTCGTGGGGGGGGTCTACAATGAGCAGTTCTTC.

The chain uses TRBV6-1 and TRBJ1-1, with 7 positions matching TRBD1. CDR3 length equals 16 residues. V was clipped by 2 bases and J by 8 bases; unmatched bases: 14. CDR1 is MNHNS and CDR2 is SASEGT in the germline V gene. The CDR3 reads CASSEKGTEVFIEAFF. The CDR3 coding sequence is TGTGCCAGCAGTGAAAAAGGGACAGAGGTCTTCATAGAAGCTTTCTTT.

V is TRBV11-2 and J is TRBJ1-4; possibly TRBD1 for D (6 bases). CDR3 length: 17 amino acids. V dropped 4 bases and J dropped 3 bases, with 18 bases sitting between them. CDR1 is SGHAT and CDR2 is FQNNGV in the germline V gene. As DNA, the CDR3 is TGTGCCAGCAGCTCCCGGGGGGGGCTAGGGGCTAATGAAAAACTGTTTTTT. This translates into CASSSRGGLGANEKLFF. The whole variable domain, filled in from reference TRBV11-2 and TRBJ1-4, reads EAGVAQSPRYKIIEKRQSVAFWCNPISGHATLYWYQQILGQGPKLLIQFQNNGVVDDSQLPKDRFSAERLKGVDSTLKIQPAKLEDSAVYLCASSSRGGLGANEKLFFGSGTQLSVL.

The J gene is TRBJ1-6, the V gene TRBV11-1; 9 bases match TRBD1. This CDR3 region has 16 residues. After removal of 3 bases from V and 7 bases from J, the junction contained 7 bases not matched to a gene. CDR1 is SGHAT and CDR2 is FQDESV in the germline V gene (reference sequence). This CDR3 is CASSLTGTGRNSPLHF. The CDR3 nucleotides read TGTGCCAGCAGCTTGACAGGGACAGGGCGGAATTCACCCCTCCACTTT.

The CDR3 sequence is CASSLDSEAFF. DNA of the CDR3: TGTGCCAGCAGCTTGGACAGTGAAGCTTTCTTT. V gene TRBV5-4 combines with J gene TRBJ1-1; D ambiguous. The CDR3 length is 11 residues. With 0 bases removed from V and 7 bases from J, the gap between germline ends came to 4 bases. CDR1 and CDR2 (germline): SGHNT, YYREEE (reference sequence).

The chain carries TRBV6-5 and TRBJ2-5; D is perhaps TRBD2 (5 bases). Trimming cost V 2 bases and J 2 bases, with 15 bases left between them. The CDR3 has 16 amino acids. Germline V gene sequence: CDR1 MNHEY, CDR2 SVGAGI. CDR3 DNA sequence: TGTGCCAGCAGTTACCCCCGATTTGGGGAGCAAGAGACCCAGTACTTC. This translates into CASSYPRFGEQETQYF.

The rearrangement uses TRBV4-2 and TRBJ2-5, with D possibly being TRBD1 (6 bases). Germline V gene sequence: CDR1 LGHNA, CDR2 YNFKEQ. The CDR3 totals 15 residues. Deletions cut 4 bases from V and 0 bases from J, with 12 bases between. CDR3 nucleotide sequence: TGTGCCAGCAGCCCATGGACAGAGTACCAAGAGACCCAGTACTTC. It yields the protein CASSPWTEYQETQYF.

The chain is built from TRBV19 and TRBJ2-5; D not resolved. The CDR3 has 13 amino acids. Germline V gene lookup returns CDR1 LNHDA and CDR2 SQIVND (reference sequence). Deletions cut 3 bases from V and 5 bases from J, with 10 bases between. The CDR3 DNA sequence: TGTGCCAGTAGTATGGGCAGTCCGGAGACCCAGTACTTC. It encodes CASSMGSPETQYF.

To note about this clone: Sequence at one end of the junction differs from germline and may be a read error. The chain couples TRBV7-7 to TRBJ2-2; the D is unclear. The germline V gene has CDR1 SSHAT and CDR2 FNYEAQ (reference sequence). This CDR3 spans 13 amino acids. The CDR3 spells CASSDFDVGELFF. The CDR3 DNA follows: TGTGCTAGCAGCGACTTTGACGTTGGGGAGCTGTTTTTT.

This chain links TRBV15 with TRBJ2-1, with TRBD2 as a possible D gene (6 bases). The CDR3 is made up of 18 amino acids. The germline CDR1 and CDR2 sequences are LNHNV and YYDKDF (reference sequence). The V gene lost 1 base and the J gene lost 5 bases, with 21 bases spanning the gap. Written as DNA, the CDR3 is TGTGCCACCAGCAGAGTTATCGGCGGGAAGGGAGAGCACAATGAGCAGTTCTTC. Its translation is CATSRVIGGKGEHNEQFF.

In nucleotides, the CDR3 is TGTGCCAGCAGTCCCATAACAATAGGACTAGCGGGGATAGATACGCAGTATTTT. As protein: CASSPITIGLAGIDTQYF. The chain links TRBV28 to TRBJ2-3, with 12 bases fitting TRBD2. The CDR3 loop spans 18 amino acids. V gave up 5 bases and J gave up 5 bases; unmatched junction bases: 14. CDR1 and CDR2 from the germline V gene are MDHEN and SYDVKM.

V and J are TRBV11-3 and TRBJ2-7; tentative D call: TRBD2 (7 bases). V was cut by 3 bases and J by 13 bases, with 19 bases left in between. The CDR3 is made up of 13 amino acids. In germline, CDR1 is SGHNT, CDR2 YENEEA. The CDR3 bases are TGTGCCAGCAGCTTGGAGGGGGGGGACTCTCTTTACTTC. This sequence encodes CASSLEGGDSLYF.

The chain carries TRBV9 and TRBJ2-1, with 11 bases that match TRBD2. This CDR3 region has 16 residues. CDR1 and CDR2 from the germline V gene are SGDLS and YYNGEE. V was pared by 4 bases and J by 2 bases, with 5 bases of the junction left unmatched. DNA of the CDR3: TGTGCCAGCAGCTCCCTAGCGGGGGGTCCCTACAATGAGCAGTTCTTC. Protein product: CASSSLAGGPYNEQFF.

The rearrangement joins TRBV6-1 to TRBJ1-2; TRBD1 is a possible D gene (5 bases). The CDR3 is 12 residues long. Germline loops: CDR1 MNHNS, CDR2 SASEGT. V was cut by 5 bases and J by 4 bases, with 8 bases left in between. The DNA of the CDR3 is TGTGCCAGCAGTAGACAGATCTATGGCTACACCTTC. This sequence encodes CASSRQIYGYTF.

The chain couples TRBV29-1 to TRBJ1-1; possibly TRBD1 for D (6 bases). The CDR3 covers 12 residues. Germline CDR1 reads SQVTM; CDR2 reads ANQGSEA. Trimming left V 6 bases short and J 8 bases short, with 16 bases between. CDR3 sequence reads: CSVRTATGEAFF. In DNA form, the CDR3 reads TGCAGCGTAAGGACAGCCACGGGGGAAGCTTTCTTT.

The chain employs TRBV29-1 and TRBJ2-6; possibly TRBD1 for D (5 bases). Between the trimmed V and J ends, which lost 4 bases and 0 bases, there was a span of 7 bases. Germline V gene sequence: CDR1 SQVTM, CDR2 ANQGSEA. The CDR3 is made up of 14 amino acids. This CDR3 is CSVGGISGANVLTF. The CDR3 nucleotides are TGCAGCGTTGGGGGCATCTCTGGGGCCAACGTCCTGACTTTC.

The chain recombines TRBV29-1 with TRBJ1-4; D is possibly TRBD1 (5 bases). This CDR3 is 14 amino acids long. CDR1 SQVTM and CDR2 ANQGSEA come from the germline V gene. V was shortened by 6 bases and J by 0 bases, with 11 bases between the two germline ends. CDR3 in amino acids: CSVAQGSTNEKLFF. The CDR3 region has the DNA TGCAGCGTGGCCCAGGGATCAACTAATGAAAAACTGTTTTTT. Full variable domain (missing parts from reference TRBV29-1 and TRBJ1-4): SAVISQKPSRDICQRGTSLTIQCQVDSQVTMMFWYRQQPGQSLTLIATANQGSEATYESGFVIDKFPISRPNLTFSTLTVSNMSPEDSSIYLCSVAQGSTNEKLFFGSGTQLSVL.

The chain has TRBV7-3 and TRBJ2-7; maybe TRBD1 (5 bases). V was trimmed by 4 bases and J by 0 bases, leaving 31 bases between them. The length of the CDR3 is 21 residues. Germline loops: CDR1 SGHTA, CDR2 FQGTGA. The CDR3 DNA reads as TGTGCCAGCAGCTGTTTATTGAAAATCCTAGTCCGCAGAACAGGCTCCTACGAGCAGTACTTC. Its protein is CASSCLLKILVRRTGSYEQYF.

This clone was seen a few times. V gene TRBV4-2 combines with J gene TRBJ2-2; TRBD2 aligns across 7 bases. V lost 5 bases and J lost 0; bases outside the gene matches: 3. The germline CDR1 and CDR2 sequences are LGHNA and YNFKEQ. There are 15 residues in the CDR3. CDR3 residues: CASSGEGSNTGELFF. The CDR3 DNA sequence: TGTGCCAGCAGCGGGGAGGGCTCGAACACCGGGGAGCTGTTTTTT.

This clone appeared a single time. The chain employs TRBV2 and TRBJ1-5; D is possibly TRBD1 (6 bases). CDR1 is SNHLY and CDR2 is FYNNEI in the germline V gene. The CDR3 extends over 15 amino acids. V was pared by 6 bases and J by 2 bases, with 14 bases between. CDR3 nucleotides: TGTGCCAGCAGGGGTGGGGGGGCAGGCAATCAGCCCCAGCATTTT. It specifies CASRGGGAGNQPQHF.

The genes are TRBV4-1 and TRBJ2-3, with D possibly being TRBD1 (5 bases). Trimming shortened V by 1 base and J by 1 base, and 15 bases separated the two germline ends. CDR1 and CDR2 (germline): MGHRA, YSYEKL. The CDR3 has 17 amino acids. The CDR3 spells CASSQGLTEPGTDTQYF. The DNA for the CDR3 is TGCGCCAGCAGCCAAGGGCTGACAGAACCTGGCACAGATACGCAGTATTTT.

The chain combines TRBV7-2 with TRBJ2-1; D ambiguous. The CDR3 is made up of 16 amino acids. V was clipped by 2 bases and J by 3 bases, with 14 bases between them. CDR1 and CDR2 from the germline V gene are SGHTA and FQGNSA. The CDR3 loop is CASSLPLETLYNEQFF. DNA of the CDR3: TGTGCCAGCAGCTTACCCCTAGAAACCCTCTACAATGAGCAGTTCTTC. The full variable domain, with the rest looked up from reference TRBV7-2 and TRBJ2-1, is GAGVSQSPSNKVTEKGKDVELRCDPISGHTALYWYRQSLGQGLEFLIYFQGNSAPDKSGLPSDRFSAERTGGSVSTLTIQRTQQEDSAVYLCASSLPLETLYNEQFFGPGTRLTVL.

This clone has just one count. The chain uses TRBV7-8 and TRBJ1-1, with no clear D. The CDR3 is 14 amino acids. Germline CDR1 and CDR2: SGHVS and FQNEAQ. The V and J ends lost 7 bases and 1 base respectively, with 13 bases between them. The CDR3 nucleotides read TGTGCCAGCACCTTGGAGCGGGGGAACACTGAAGCTTTCTTT. Encoded protein: CASTLERGNTEAFF.

The rearrangement links TRBV10-3 to TRBJ2-1; 15 bases agree with TRBD2. Germline V gene data show CDR1 as ENHRY and CDR2 as SYGVKD. The V segment lost 2 bases and the J segment 8 bases; nucleotides outside the gene matches: 1. The CDR3 length is 15 residues. CDR3 residues: CAISEGLAGGDEQFF. CDR3 coding DNA: TGTGCCATCAGTGAGGGACTAGCGGGGGGGGATGAGCAGTTCTTC.

This rearrangement joins TRBV19 to TRBJ2-7; TRBD1 aligns across 9 bases. The length of the CDR3 is 16 residues. In germline, CDR1 is LNHDA, CDR2 SQIVND (reference sequence). J lost 6 bases, V lost 5 bases, and 14 bases had no gene match. The CDR3 coding sequence is TGTGCCAGTAGTCCCGGAACAGGGGGCGCATTGGCCGAGCAGTACTTC. It is translated as CASSPGTGGALAEQYF.